The T cell receptor (beta chain) described here comes from a study of cytomegalovirus exposure and HLA in healthy donors. Regarding the study as a whole: Most sequenced TCRs were rare (though some public TCRs occurred in many donors).

In regard to this clone: Its cognate antigen is unknown.

Researchers ran the PCR with 60 Vbeta and 13 Jbeta primers. Generated by immunoSEQ multiplex PCR, the TCRdb table keeps only in-frame clones and is missing some. The sample records some 150,000 clones, 80% to 85% being singletons. Germline trimming cut 8 bases from V and 0 bases from J; bases unmatched to any gene: 21. Germline V lookup: CDR1 GTSNPN, CDR2 SVGIG (reference sequence). The CDR3 covers 19 residues. The rearrangement joins TRBV30 to TRBJ2-3; 9 bases agree with TRBD1. Sequencing was performed on PBMCs. This TCR came from a female donor in good health and CMV-seronegative. CDR3 DNA sequence: TGTGCCCAGATACCGGGACAGGGATTACTCACCCTTAGCACAGATACGCAGTATTTT. Its translation is CAQIPGQGLLTLSTDTQYF.